This T cell receptor beta chain is from a study of blood T cell repertoires in COVID-19. Per the authors' pipeline: It was from reference gene primer amplification that nucleated cell counts were estimated. Repertoires were generated with immunoSEQ multiplex PCR, while TCRdb's copy carries only in-frame clones and drops some. From that table come the V and J calls and clone size; the DNA was used to work out D and trimming. The sample records 99,000 or so clones, 82% being singletons. CDR1 is SGHDT, CDR2 YYEEEE, per germline. Trimming left V 1 base short and J 5 bases short, with 12 bases between. The CDR3 extends over 14 amino acids.

The chain couples TRBV5-6 to TRBJ1-1; perhaps TRBD1 as D (5 bases). The source material was peripheral blood. The source is a man in his fifties or sixties with acute or convalescent COVID-19. The CDR3 spells CASSLLAGRTEAFF. The CDR3 DNA is TGTGCCAGCAGCTTGTTGGCAGGGAGGACTGAAGCTTTCTTT.